The rows below give T cell receptor beta chains drawn from one sample of a study of blood T cell repertoires in COVID-19. Generated by immunoSEQ multiplex PCR, the TCRdb table keeps only in-frame clones and is missing some. The sample has about 120,000 clones; about 86% are singletons. The sample taken for sequencing was peripheral blood. The receptors were sampled from a woman aged 50 to 60 with acute or convalescent COVID-19. Both conserved end residues are trimmed from each CDR3.

J,V,length,CDR3
TRBJ2-7,TRBV7-2,12,ASSLYPTSYEQY
TRBJ1-1,TRBV2,14,ASMRDRGRLSAEAF
TRBJ2-5,TRBV9,14,ASSVAPAGGQETQY
TRBJ2-5,TRBV19,15,ASSRGLAGGLQETQY
TRBJ2-5,TRBV7-6,13,ASSLSTSVGETQY
TRBJ2-1,TRBV18,10,ASSPLQNEQF
TRBJ1-1,TRBV18,12,ASSPTDGNTEAF
TRBJ2-1,TRBV20-1,9,SATFAGEQF
TRBJ2-1,TRBV30,10,AWNPSGGEQF
TRBJ1-6,TRBV9,14,ASSAAPTGHNSPLH
TRBJ1-1,TRBV6-5,12,ASVPGPGGTEAF
TRBJ1-6,TRBV10-2,11,ASNTGGDSPLH
TRBJ2-5,TRBV6-6,14,ASTPFLQAYGETQY
TRBJ2-5,TRBV30,13,AWSVMTSGSETQY
TRBJ2-3,TRBV3-1/TRBV3-2,10,ASSYSTDTQY
TRBJ1-3,TRBV19,12,ASRPTGVTNTIY
TRBJ2-5,TRBV9,12,ASSRRQGEETQY